This passage covers 16 T cell receptor beta chains from one sample sequenced in a study of human T cells and chemical hapten exposure. TCRdb processed the RACE reads anew with MiXCR; each CDR3 protein has one entry. The sample shows 80,000 to 95,000 distinct CDR3 sequences, approximately 10% of them seen only once. As for time point: patch test 2, 6 weeks after DPC sensitization. Treatment described: therapeutic diphenylcyclopropenone sensitization with weekly scalp DPC. The material sequenced was whole blood, taken in connection with sensitization to the hapten diphenylcyclopropenone (DPC). The origin of the receptors is a man aged 35-49 years with alopecia areata. Some clones in this sample may be carry-over from other donors' samples.

The CDR3 DNA reads as TGTGCCAGCAGATTGAGTGATCAGCCCCAGCATTTT. Protein sequence: CASRLSDQPQHF. The rearrangement joins TRBV28 to TRBJ1-5, with no clear D. V lost 6 bases, J lost 5 bases, and 8 bases lay in between. Germline V lookup: CDR1 MDHEN, CDR2 SYDVKM. The CDR3 has 12 residues.

The V and J genes are TRBV3-1 and TRBJ2-2; 10 nucleotides line up with TRBD1. CDR1 and CDR2 from the germline V gene are LGHDT and YNNKEL (reference sequence). After removal of 4 bases from V and 4 bases from J, the junction contained 6 bases not matched to a gene. The CDR3 contains 16 residues. The CDR3 here is CASSREGQGITGELFF. The CDR3 region has the DNA TGTGCCAGCAGCCGGGAGGGACAGGGGATCACCGGGGAGCTGTTTTTT.

There are a few counts of this clonotype. J is TRBJ1-4 and V is TRBV5-1; tentatively, D is TRBD1 (5 bases). The CDR3 is made up of 15 amino acids. Looked up from germline, CDR1 is SGHRS and CDR2 is YFSETQ. The V and J ends lost 4 bases and 3 bases respectively, with 13 bases between them. The CDR3 sequence: CASSPGTASNEKLFF. CDR3 bases: TGCGCCAGCAGCCCTGGGACCGCTTCTAATGAAAAACTGTTTTTT.

The J gene is TRBJ2-7, the V gene TRBV3-1, with TRBD2 identical over 10 bases. V shed 2 bases and J 5 bases; nucleotides not matched to a gene: 6. The germline gives CDR1 LGHDT, CDR2 YNNKEL (reference sequence). The CDR3 contains 15 residues. The CDR3 loop reads CASSQQAGGPNEQYV. CDR3 sequence (DNA): TGTGCCAGCAGCCAACAAGCGGGAGGGCCTAACGAGCAGTACGTC.

The rearrangement uses TRBV7-9 and TRBJ2-7; the match to TRBD2 covers 12 bases. The CDR3 has 17 residues. CDR1 and CDR2 (germline): SEHNR, FQNEAQ (reference sequence). V gave up 1 base and J gave up 6 bases; unmatched junction bases: 10. CDR3 sequence (DNA): TGTGCCAGCAGCTTAGGGCTAGCGGGAGGGCCCATCGGCGAGCAGTACGTC. This translates into CASSLGLAGGPIGEQYV.

The rearrangement links TRBV29-1 to TRBJ1-1; D unresolved. Trimming shortened V by 6 bases and J by 1 base, and 18 bases separated the two germline ends. The CDR3 is 15 residues long. Germline values: CDR1 SQVTM, CDR2 ANQGSEA. As DNA, the CDR3 is TGCAGCGTCAACAATCTTGGGAGTAGGAACACTGAAGCTTTCTTT. Encoded protein: CSVNNLGSRNTEAFF.

This clonotype was observed a few times. J is TRBJ2-7 and V is TRBV20-1; D may be TRBD2 (6 bases). The CDR3 has 16 amino acids. Trimming pared 0 bases from V and 0 bases from J, leaving 15 bases between. Per germline, CDR1 DFQATT and CDR2 SNEGSKA (reference sequence). The CDR3 DNA sequence: TGCAGTGCTAGAGATCGTTATAGCGGTAGCTCCTACGAGCAGTACTTC. Protein sequence: CSARDRYSGSSYEQYF.

The table lists this clonotype with a few counts. The chain employs TRBV2 and TRBJ2-3; TRBD2 aligns across 12 bases. Germline trimming cut 1 base from V and 7 bases from J; bases unmatched to any gene: 3. The CDR3 has 15 residues. CDR1 is SNHLY and CDR2 is FYNNEI in the germline V gene. CDR3 DNA sequence: TGTGCCAGCAGTGAAGGGACTAGCGGGATTCATACGCAGTATTTT. As protein: CASSEGTSGIHTQYF.

The V gene is TRBV12-3 or TRBV12-4, the J gene TRBJ1-2, with D perhaps TRBD1 (6 bases). Between the trimmed V and J ends, which lost 0 bases and 10 bases, there was a span of 9 bases. CDR3 length: 12 amino acids. The CDR3 sequence is CASSLAGQYYTF. The CDR3 nucleotides read TGTGCCAGCAGTTTAGCCGGACAGTACTACACCTTC.

This clonotype was recorded at least ten times. The chain joins TRBV14 to TRBJ2-7, with 7 bases aligning to TRBD1. Germline V gene sequence: CDR1 SGHDN, CDR2 FVKESK. CDR3 size: 18 residues. J gave up 0 bases and V 0 bases, and 11 bases lay outside the gene matches. CDR3 nucleotide sequence: TGTGCCAGCAGCCAAGAAGGGGGCAGCAGTTTCAGCTCCTACGAGCAGTACTTC. As protein: CASSQEGGSSFSSYEQYF. The variable domain in full, completed from reference TRBV14 and TRBJ2-7, reads EAGVTQFPSHSVIEKGQTVTLRCDPISGHDNLYWYRRVMGKEIKFLLHFVKESKQDESGMPNNRFLAERTGGTYSTLKVQPAELEDSGVYFCASSQEGGSSFSSYEQYFGPGTRLTVT.

This clonotype was observed many times. The chain recombines TRBV28 with TRBJ1-5; TRBD1 agrees at 8 bases. Per germline, CDR1 MDHEN and CDR2 SYDVKM. Trimming cost V 3 bases and J 2 bases; bases outside gene matches: 9. CDR3 length equals 17 residues. The CDR3 DNA reads as TGTGCCAGCAGTTTGGGGACAGGCTTTTCGGGCAATCAGCCCCAGCATTTT. As protein: CASSLGTGFSGNQPQHF.

This clonotype was counted at least ten times. The CDR3 sequence is CATSDDSLAKNIQYF. CDR3 coding DNA: TGTGCCACCAGTGACGACAGTTTAGCCAAAAACATTCAGTACTTC. V and J are TRBV24-1 and TRBJ2-4, with a tentative D call TRBD1 (5 bases). Germline V gene data show CDR1 as KGHDR and CDR2 as SFDVKD. V was clipped by 4 bases and J by 0 bases, with 9 bases between them. CDR3 length equals 15 residues.

The chain has TRBV4-2 and TRBJ2-1; D gene unclear. V was cut by 6 bases and J by 8 bases, with 14 bases left in between. The CDR3 consists of 13 residues. Germline V gives CDR1 LGHNA, CDR2 YNFKEQ. In DNA, the CDR3 is TGTGCCAGCAGTAGACCGACCCAGGATGAGCAGTTCTTC. This codes for CASSRPTQDEQFF.

The V gene is TRBV25-1, the J gene TRBJ2-3; 8 nucleotides match TRBD2. CDR3 length: 15 residues. CDR1 and CDR2 from the germline V gene are MGHDK and SYGVNS. The trim removed 2 bases at V and 3 bases at J, leaving 4 bases unmatched. DNA of the CDR3: TGTGCCAGCAGTGAAGGGACTAGTAGTACAGATACGCAGTATTTT. Its protein product is CASSEGTSSTDTQYF.

The CDR3: CASSVSGEQFF. The CDR3 nucleotides are TGTGCCAGCAGCGTAAGCGGGGAGCAGTTCTTC. The rearrangement joins TRBV9 to TRBJ2-1; perhaps TRBD2 as D (6 bases). Germline CDR1 SGDLS, CDR2 YYNGEE. The CDR3 totals 11 residues. The V end lost 1 base, the J end lost 10 bases, and 6 bases lay between the germline ends.

This clonotype has more than one count but fewer than ten. Here the CDR3 reads CASRLQGSNTGELFF. The DNA of the CDR3 is TGTGCCAGTAGGTTACAGGGGTCAAACACCGGGGAGCTGTTTTTT. The chain employs TRBV19 and TRBJ2-2; 7 positions agree with TRBD1. Germline V gene sequence: CDR1 LNHDA, CDR2 SQIVND (reference sequence). The CDR3 is made up of 15 amino acids. Losses at the gene ends were 6 bases for V and 2 bases for J; bases not matched to a gene: 6.